This TCR beta chain was sequenced in a study of identical twins' blood T cells (dated by TCRdb to 2012 to 2015). Turning to the overall study: Roughly 50 million Illumina reads were obtained across about twelve libraries, of which six were alpha-chain libraries and six were beta-chain libraries. Using next-generation sequencing, the study compared the TCR alpha and beta chain repertoires of three pairs of monozygous twins to assess how genetics influences repertoire formation.

This clonotype has at least ten counts. There is no known antigen for this receptor. Per-base qualities were not stored, and no clone one base away is much larger. The research as a whole found: Among the most abundant TCRbeta clonotypes, more CDR3 sequences were shared by each donor with her twin than with unrelated donors. Because the twins were raised together, environmental influences could not be ruled out as an explanation for the similarity between twins. The count of CDR3 clonotypes shared by two donors depended mainly on the product of the two donors' cloneset sizes, and twins did not clearly depart from this trend. The study stated that the proposed role of the TCRalpha J segment in MHC recognition during thymic selection needs to be validated by independent studies. Twin pairs were reported to be markedly more alike in V gene usage than unrelated donors were, even when looking at non-selected out-of-frame TCRbeta clonotypes.

Library prep was done by 5' RACE. The data were produced on an Illumina Genome Analyzer IIx. To prepare the RNA-based TCR cDNA libraries, a previously described protocol was followed, with several modifications. To prevent cross-contamination, sample-specific barcodes were introduced on both ends of each TCR cDNA library during cDNA synthesis and amplification. From the authors' description of their analysis: Each individual had between about 90,000 and nearly 550,000 identified clonotypes, and each library contained roughly 2 to 3.6 million CDR3-containing reads. Reads with improper barcode index combinations were discarded, and clonesets were then built for each library with the MiTCR software. During the assembly of CDR3 clonotypes by MiTCR, low-quality reads were filtered or rescued and PCR and sequencing errors were corrected. Artificial out-of-frame clonotypes were removed by being mapped to in-frame sequences, with one indel in the CDR3 allowed. Similarity of V and J gene usage between donors was measured as Jensen-Shannon divergence divided by mean entropy. TCRdb reanalyzed the raw reads on its own, using fastp at Q25 for trimming and MiXCR for clone calling, and kept in-frame beta chains. Each entry is one CDR3 protein sequence, shown with its most common DNA and genes. TCRdb, rather than the study authors, made the V and J calls. This sample gives roughly 380,000 distinct CDR3 sequences in total; about 28% of them show up just once. The ten largest clones capture about 6% of the sample.

Relative to germline, V is 4 bases shorter and J is 0 bases shorter, with 6 bases between their ends. The CDR3 covers 13 residues, taking in both the cysteine and the phenylalanine. Left in the record is the CDR3 DNA by itself, 39 bases read in frame from the first base. Per the germline V gene, ENHRY is the CDR1 and SYGVKD is the CDR2. Donors were six healthy women forming three monozygous twin pairs. Each of the three twin pairs had been raised together, and the twins in each pair were thought likely to have encountered the same infectious agents and vaccines. TCR cDNA libraries were prepared from RNA that was isolated from peripheral blood mononuclear cells.

Sequenced material: PBMCs. The rearranged segments are TRBV10-3 and TRBJ1-1; no D gene call is confident. The clonotype comes from a woman aged 18-55 years in good health. Here is the DNA: TGTGCCATCAGTGGTACAGTGAACACTGAAGCTTTCTTT. Its amino acids are CAISGTVNTEAFF.